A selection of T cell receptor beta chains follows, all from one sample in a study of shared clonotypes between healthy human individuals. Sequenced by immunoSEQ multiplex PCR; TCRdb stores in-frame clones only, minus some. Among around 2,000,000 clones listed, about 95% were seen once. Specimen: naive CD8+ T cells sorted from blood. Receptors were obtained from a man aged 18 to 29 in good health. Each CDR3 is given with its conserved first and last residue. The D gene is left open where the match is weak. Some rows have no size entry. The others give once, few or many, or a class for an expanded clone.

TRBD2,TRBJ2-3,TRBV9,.,CASERLAPDTQYF,TGTGCCAGTGAGCGACTAGCCCCCGATACGCAGTATTTT
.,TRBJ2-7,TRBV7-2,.,CASSSSPGYEQYF,TGTGCCAGCAGCTCCTCCCCCGGGTACGAGCAGTACTTC
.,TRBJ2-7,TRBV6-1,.,CASSEGASGGRYEQYF,TGTGCCAGCAGTGAAGGCGCCAGCGGAGGCCGCTACGAGCAGTACTTC
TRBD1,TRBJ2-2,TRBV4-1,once,CASSRKQGDTGELFF,TGCGCCAGCAGCCGAAAACAGGGGGACACCGGGGAGCTGTTTTTT
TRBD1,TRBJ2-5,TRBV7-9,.,CASRDRLTQYF,TGTGCCAGCAGGGACAGGCTCACCCAGTACTTC
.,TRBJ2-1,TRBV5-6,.,CASSFSYEPYNEQFF,TGTGCCAGCAGCTTTAGCTACGAACCCTACAATGAGCAGTTCTTC
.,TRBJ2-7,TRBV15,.,CATSRVLVNEQYF,TGTGCCACCAGCAGAGTTCTAGTTAACGAGCAGTACTTC
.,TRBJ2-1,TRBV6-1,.,CASSDVSTGYNEQFF,TGTGCCAGCAGTGATGTATCCACAGGCTACAATGAGCAGTTCTTC
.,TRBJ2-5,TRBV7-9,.,CASSLVLGETQYF,TGTGCCAGCAGCTTAGTTCTGGGGGAGACCCAGTACTTC
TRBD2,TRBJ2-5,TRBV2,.,CASSGWASGGAEETQYF,TGTGCCAGCAGTGGTTGGGCTAGCGGGGGGGCTGAGGAGACCCAGTACTTC
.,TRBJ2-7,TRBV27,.,CASSNLGGDEQYF,TGTGCCAGCAGTAACCTAGGGGGTGACGAGCAGTACTTC